This T cell receptor beta chain was recorded in a study of control samples from healthy donors and cancer patients. V lost 2 bases and J 6 bases, leaving 13 bases between the germline ends. CDR3 size: 14 residues. Germline V gives CDR1 LNHDA, CDR2 SQIVND (reference sequence). Some clones are missing from TCRdb's copy, which holds only in-frame ones; the method was immunoSEQ multiplex PCR. The sample records some 110,000 clones, about 93% being singletons. Sample: blood. This TCR was sampled from a man under 40 in good health. J is TRBJ1-2 and V is TRBV19, with TRBD1 as a possible D gene (5 bases). For the CDR3, the DNA is TGTGCCAGTAGTATACGAAGGGGAAAGGATGGCTACACCTTC. It is translated as CASSIRRGKDGYTF. The full variable domain, completed using reference TRBV19 and TRBJ1-2, is DGGITQSPKYLFRKEGQNVTLSCEQNLNHDAMYWYRQDPGQGLRLIYYSQIVNDFQKGDIAEGYSVSREKKESFPLTVTSAQKNPTAFYLCASSIRRGKDGYTFGSGTRLTVV.